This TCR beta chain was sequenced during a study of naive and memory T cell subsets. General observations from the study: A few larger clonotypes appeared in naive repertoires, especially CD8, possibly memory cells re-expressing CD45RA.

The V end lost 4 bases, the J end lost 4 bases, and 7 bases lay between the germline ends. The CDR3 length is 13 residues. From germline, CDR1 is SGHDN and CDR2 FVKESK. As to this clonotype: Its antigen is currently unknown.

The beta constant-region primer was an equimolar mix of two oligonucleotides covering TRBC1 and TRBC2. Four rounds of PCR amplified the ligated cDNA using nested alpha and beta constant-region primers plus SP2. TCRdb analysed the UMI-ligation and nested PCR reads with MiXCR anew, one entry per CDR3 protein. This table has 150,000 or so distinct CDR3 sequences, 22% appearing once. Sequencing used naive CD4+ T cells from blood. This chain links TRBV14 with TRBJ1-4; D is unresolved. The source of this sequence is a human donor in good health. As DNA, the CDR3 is TGTGCCAGCAGCCCGAAGATTAATGAAAAACTGTTTTTT. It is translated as CASSPKINEKLFF.